The 27 T cell receptor beta chains below come from one sample, sequenced in a study of T cells in Graves' hyperthyroidism and ophthalmopathy. The TCR beta CDR3 regions underwent amplification using RNA transcripts as the source. TCR CDR3 regions were first amplified by RT-PCR with HTBI primers. TCRdb reanalysed the multiplex PCR reads using MiXCR and keeps one entry per CDR3 protein. The data contain over 350,000 distinct CDR3 sequences, about a fifth of them seen just once; the ten biggest clones take up roughly two fifths. What was sequenced was blood. The receptors were sampled from a man younger than 35 with Graves' ophthalmopathy.

This clonotype has a count of ten or more. The chain employs TRBV14 and TRBJ2-3; D unresolved. Per germline, CDR1 SGHDN and CDR2 FVKESK. Trimming stripped 4 bases from V and 0 bases from J, with 20 bases between. The CDR3 extends over 18 amino acids. This chain's CDR3 is CASSLILDVDPSTDTQYF. Written as DNA, the CDR3 is TGTGCCAGCAGCCTTATACTGGACGTAGACCCTAGCACAGATACGCAGTATTTT. Full variable domain (outside the CDR3, taken from reference TRBV14 and TRBJ2-3): EAGVTQFPSHSVIEKGQTVTLRCDPISGHDNLYWYRRVMGKEIKFLLHFVKESKQDESGMPNNRFLAERTGGTYSTLKVQPAELEDSGVYFCASSLILDVDPSTDTQYFGPGTRLTVL.

There are many counts of this clonotype. The chain is built from TRBV20-1 and TRBJ2-1, with 7 positions matching TRBD1. J lost 5 bases, V lost 1 base, and 8 bases had no gene match. Germline assignment: CDR1 DFQATT and CDR2 SNEGSKA (reference sequence). This CDR3 has 15 residues. The CDR3 nucleotides are TGCAGTGCTAGAGGTTCGGGGACAGTCAACAATGAGCAGTTCTTC. Translated, it gives CSARGSGTVNNEQFF.

The rearrangement uses TRBV9 and TRBJ2-4; unclear D gene. This CDR3 has 13 amino acids. Looked up from germline, CDR1 is SGDLS and CDR2 is YYNGEE. V was cut by 1 base and J by 2 bases, with 4 bases left in between. In DNA form, the CDR3 reads TGTGCCAGCAGCGTATCTCCCAAAAACATTCAGTACTTC. It codes for CASSVSPKNIQYF.

V and J are TRBV28 and TRBJ1-6, with 7 bases aligning to TRBD1. Germline CDR1 reads MDHEN; CDR2 reads SYDVKM. CDR3 length: 15 amino acids. Trimming at V came to 6 bases and at J to 10 bases, leaving 12 bases not matched to a gene. The CDR3 region is CASSDRDRVGSPLHF. The CDR3, as DNA: TGTGCCAGCAGCGACAGGGACAGAGTGGGGTCACCCCTCCACTTT.

The table lists this clonotype with a few counts. An end of the junction differs from the germline gene, which may be a read error. The rearrangement joins TRBV7-6 to TRBJ2-3, with 9 bases lining up with TRBD2. Germline V gene data show CDR1 as SGHVS and CDR2 as FNYEAQ. CDR3 size: 17 residues. The CDR3 region has the DNA TGTGCCAGCAGCTCAACCGGGACTGGGACTAGCACAGATACGCGGTATTTT. It encodes CASSSTGTGTSTDTRYF. Filled out from reference TRBV7-6 and TRBJ2-3, the complete variable domain reads GAGVSQSPRYKVTKRGQDVALRCDPISGHVSLYWYRQALGQGPEFLTYFNYEAQQDKSGLPNDRFSAERPEGSISTLTIQRTEQRDSAMYRCASSSTGTGTSTDTRYFGPGTRLTVL.

The J gene is TRBJ1-5, the V gene TRBV4-1; D unresolved. The CDR3 sequence is 16 residues long. Germline values: CDR1 MGHRA, CDR2 YSYEKL. V lost 4 bases and J 2 bases, leaving 15 bases between the germline ends. The CDR3 spells CASSLKKGAGNQPQHF. The CDR3 region has the DNA TGCGCCAGCAGCCTTAAGAAGGGAGCGGGCAATCAGCCCCAGCATTTT.

This clonotype was detected ten times or more. The chain employs TRBV2 and TRBJ2-1; D uncertain. The CDR3 consists of 12 residues. CDR1 is SNHLY and CDR2 is FYNNEI in the germline V gene. The germline V and J ends were trimmed by 5 bases and 6 bases, with 8 bases remaining between them. CDR3 sequence: CASSLMRNEQFF. CDR3 coding DNA: TGTGCCAGCAGTCTAATGCGCAATGAGCAGTTCTTC.

Many counts were recorded for this clonotype. The genes are TRBV6-2 or TRBV6-3 and TRBJ1-6, with D hard to call. Trimming left V 0 bases short and J 7 bases short, with 10 bases between. Per germline, CDR1 MNHEY and CDR2 SVGEGT. The CDR3 spans 15 residues. The DNA of the CDR3 is TGTGCCAGCAGTTACTCGGTCGACCTGAATTCACCCCTCCACTTT. It encodes CASSYSVDLNSPLHF.

The V gene is TRBV6-1, the J gene TRBJ1-2; 8 bases are shared with TRBD1. The CDR3 consists of 14 residues. V gave up 7 bases and J gave up 4 bases; unmatched junction bases: 8. Germline V CDR1 and CDR2: MNHNS, SASEGT. CDR3 region: CASMIGQGAYGYTF. Here the CDR3 DNA reads TGTGCCAGCATGATCGGACAGGGCGCCTATGGCTACACCTTC.

The V call is TRBV29-1, the J call TRBJ2-5; tentatively, D is TRBD2 (5 bases). Trimming left V 7 bases short and J 1 base short, with 16 bases between. Per the germline V gene, CDR1 is SQVTM and CDR2 is ANQGSEA. The CDR3 runs 14 residues. CDR3 nucleotides: TGCAGCGCTTCCCCCTCGAGCGGCCAAGAGACCCAGTACTTC. Translated, it gives CSASPSSGQETQYF. Full variable domain (outside the CDR3, taken from reference TRBV29-1 and TRBJ2-5): SAVISQKPSRDICQRGTSLTIQCQVDSQVTMMFWYRQQPGQSLTLIATANQGSEATYESGFVIDKFPISRPNLTFSTLTVSNMSPEDSSIYLCSASPSSGQETQYFGPGTRLLVL.

This clonotype was detected only a few times. The chain carries TRBV6-1 and TRBJ1-2, with 8 bases lining up with TRBD1. The CDR3 has 13 residues. Germline values: CDR1 MNHNS, CDR2 SASEGT. V lost 8 bases and J lost 4; bases outside the gene matches: 6. DNA of the CDR3: TGTGCCAGCCAAGGGACAGGACTCTATGGCTACACCTTC. Amino acids: CASQGTGLYGYTF.

The gene calls are TRBV28 and TRBJ2-2; no definite D call. The V end lost 11 bases, the J end lost 1 base, and 14 bases lay between the germline ends. The CDR3 contains 14 residues. CDR1 is MDHEN and CDR2 is SYDVKM in the germline V gene. DNA of the CDR3: TGTGCCGCCTGTCCGGGTCAGAACACCGGGGAGCTGTTTTTT. Translation: CAACPGQNTGELFF.

The rearrangement uses TRBV20-1 and TRBJ1-2, with 10 positions matching TRBD1. Trimming at V came to 6 bases and at J to 3 bases, leaving 4 bases not matched to a gene. The length of the CDR3 is 13 residues. Germline V gene sequence: CDR1 DFQATT, CDR2 SNEGSKA (reference sequence). As DNA, the CDR3 is TGCAGTGCGACCGGACAGGGGGACTATGGCTACACCTTC. Protein sequence: CSATGQGDYGYTF.

This clonotype was picked up many times. V is TRBV20-1 and J is TRBJ1-1; D remains unclear. CDR3 length: 14 amino acids. The germline V gene encodes CDR1 DFQATT and CDR2 SNEGSKA (reference sequence). V was clipped by 0 bases and J by 7 bases, with 15 bases between them. The CDR3 DNA follows: TGCAGTGCTAGAGATTTTGGCAGCTCTCGTGAAGCTTTCTTT. It specifies CSARDFGSSREAFF.

This clonotype was seen many times. The chain employs TRBV20-1 and TRBJ1-4; no reliable D call. This CDR3 has 13 residues. V lost 5 bases and J 2 bases, leaving 9 bases between the germline ends. The V gene's germline CDR1 is DFQATT and CDR2 SNEGSKA (reference sequence). The CDR3 reads CSALAGTNEKLFF. CDR3 DNA sequence: TGCAGTGCTCTTGCGGGGACTAATGAAAAACTGTTTTTT.

This clonotype came up a few times. The chain uses TRBV3-1 and TRBJ2-2; D possibly corresponds to TRBD2 (5 bases). The V end was cut by 7 bases, the J end by 2 bases, with 14 bases between. CDR1 LGHDT and CDR2 YNNKEL come from the germline V gene (reference sequence). The CDR3 totals 15 residues. CDR3 amino acids: CASTRRDSNTGELFF. The CDR3 bases are TGTGCCAGCACCCGTCGGGATTCAAACACCGGGGAGCTGTTTTTT.

There are many counts of this clonotype. The chain is built from TRBV5-5 and TRBJ1-5; 8 nucleotides match TRBD1. The V gene end was trimmed by 4 bases and the J gene end by 6 bases; junction bases not matched to a gene: 6. From germline, CDR1 is SGHKS and CDR2 YYEKEE (reference sequence). This CDR3 is built from 14 residues. The CDR3 sequence is CASSTGGVVQPQHF. For the CDR3, the DNA is TGTGCCAGCAGCACAGGGGGAGTAGTTCAGCCCCAGCATTTT.

This clonotype was observed a few times. The chain recombines TRBV7-8 with TRBJ2-3, with 9 bases matching TRBD2. The length of the CDR3 is 16 residues. V was clipped by 3 bases and J by 2 bases; unmatched bases: 6. Germline values: CDR1 SGHVS, CDR2 FQNEAQ. The DNA of the CDR3 is TGTGCCAGCAGCTTTATTAGCGGGGGACTCACAGATACGCAGTATTTT. This gives the protein CASSFISGGLTDTQYF.

This clonotype occurred many times. The chain links TRBV20-1 to TRBJ2-7; D not certain. The V gene's germline CDR1 is DFQATT and CDR2 SNEGSKA (reference sequence). Trimming shortened V by 3 bases and J by 1 base, and 19 bases separated the two germline ends. This CDR3 has 16 residues. The CDR3 DNA sequence: TGCAGTGCTAGGAGGTCGAAACAGTACCATTCCTACGAGCAGTACTTC. It specifies CSARRSKQYHSYEQYF.

The rearrangement uses TRBV11-2 and TRBJ2-5; 16 bases fit TRBD2. Germline V gene data show CDR1 as SGHAT and CDR2 as FQNNGV. With 8 bases clipped from V and 5 bases from J, the junction kept 14 bases outside the gene matches. The CDR3 contains 18 residues. The CDR3 coding sequence is TGTGCCAGCGGACCGGGACTAGCGGGGGGGCCCATGGAGGAGACCCAGTACTTC. It codes for CASGPGLAGGPMEETQYF.

This clonotype appeared many times. The chain carries TRBV5-5 and TRBJ1-5; possible D gene TRBD1, 6 bases. Trimming cost V 4 bases and J 6 bases, with 14 bases left between them. CDR1 and CDR2 from the germline V gene are SGHKS and YYEKEE (reference sequence). The CDR3 loop spans 14 amino acids. The CDR3 sequence is CASSHRAGGQPQHF. Written as DNA, the CDR3 is TGTGCCAGCAGCCACAGGGCGGGTGGTCAGCCCCAGCATTTT.

With respect to this clonotype: This may stem from a read error, because a much larger clone lies one nucleotide away. This chain links TRBV7-8 with TRBJ2-5, with 8 nucleotides matching TRBD1. The CDR3 is made up of 17 amino acids. The germline CDR1 and CDR2 sequences are SGHVS and FQNEAQ. The J segment lost 5 bases and the V segment lost 5 bases, leaving 16 bases of the junction unmatched. Here the CDR3 DNA reads TGTGCCAGCAGCACACACCGCCGGGACAGGCCTAAGGAGACCCAGTACTTC. Its protein product is CASSTHRRDRPKETQYF. The full variable domain, in which reference TRBV7-8 and TRBJ2-5 provide the parts outside the CDR3, is GAGVSQSPRYKVAKRGQDVALRCDPISGHVSLFWYQQALGQGPEFLTYFQNEAQLDKSGLPSDRFFAERPEGSVSTLKIQRTQQEDSAVYLCASSTHRRDRPKETQYFGPGTRLLVL.

This chain links TRBV2 with TRBJ2-3, with D possibly being TRBD1 (5 bases). This CDR3 is built from 15 residues. V was pared by 1 base and J by 1 base, with 9 bases between. Germline V gene sequence: CDR1 SNHLY, CDR2 FYNNEI. CDR3 nucleotides: TGTGCCAGCAGTGAAGAAGGGGTCGGCACAGATACGCAGTATTTT. Protein product: CASSEEGVGTDTQYF.

The V gene is TRBV5-6, the J gene TRBJ1-1; D may be TRBD1 (5 bases). Germline lookup yields CDR1 SGHDT and CDR2 YYEEEE. CDR3 length equals 15 residues. Trimming removed 0 bases at V and 6 bases at J, with 15 bases between. The CDR3 nucleotides are TGTGCCAGCAGCTTGGCATCTCGCAGGGTCGCTGAAGCTTTCTTT. This sequence encodes CASSLASRRVAEAFF.

As concerns this clonotype: A read error is possible here, since a much larger clone lies one base away. V usage is TRBV13 and J usage is TRBJ1-6; 8 bases are shared with TRBD1. The CDR3 consists of 14 residues. Per germline, CDR1 PRHDT and CDR2 FYEKMQ (reference sequence). CDR3 region: CAISSRGQGSPLHF. CDR3 nucleotides: TGTGCCATCAGCTCCAGGGGGCAGGGTTCACCCCTCCACTTT.

This clonotype has only a few counts. The CDR3 loop reads CASSLTRGQGDSYEQYF. The CDR3 DNA reads as TGTGCCAGCAGCTTAACGAGAGGACAAGGGGACTCCTACGAGCAGTACTTC. The genes are TRBV7-8 and TRBJ2-7; possible D gene TRBD1, 5 bases. The CDR3 contains 17 residues. The V and J ends lost 2 bases and 0 bases respectively, with 17 bases between them. Per germline, CDR1 SGHVS and CDR2 FQNEAQ.

The chain uses TRBV4-1 and TRBJ2-1; perhaps TRBD1 as D (5 bases). Germline V gives CDR1 MGHRA, CDR2 YSYEKL. The germline V and J ends were trimmed by 3 bases and 9 bases, with 6 bases remaining between them. The CDR3 totals 11 residues. The CDR3 here is CASSQDIEQFF. As DNA, the CDR3 is TGCGCCAGCAGCCAGGACATTGAGCAGTTCTTC.